The 8 T cell receptor beta chains presented below share a single source sample, sequenced in a study of cytomegalovirus exposure and HLA in healthy donors. With 60 Vbeta and 13 Jbeta primers, the PCR was carried out. The protocol was immunoSEQ multiplex PCR, while the TCRdb copy is restricted to in-frame clones and leaves out a portion. The sample yields 200,000 to 250,000 clones, approximately 82% seen once. Sequencing was performed on PBMCs. The receptor source for this set is a woman between 35 and 50 years old in good health and CMV-seronegative.

The V and J genes are TRBV10-3 and TRBJ2-1, with 9 bases matching TRBD1. Germline CDR1 ENHRY, CDR2 SYGVKD. The ends lost 3 bases at V and 5 bases at J; junction bases unmatched: 5. This CDR3 has 15 residues. CDR3 amino acids: CAISEGQGSDNEQFF. The CDR3 DNA is TGTGCCATCAGTGAAGGACAGGGGTCGGACAATGAGCAGTTCTTC.

V gene TRBV4-1 combines with J gene TRBJ2-7; D remains unclear. The CDR3 extends over 14 amino acids. Deletions cut 4 bases from V and 3 bases from J, with 13 bases between. The germline V gene encodes CDR1 MGHRA and CDR2 YSYEKL. The CDR3 loop is CASSRAPSDYEQYF. Here the CDR3 DNA reads TGCGCCAGCAGCCGGGCCCCCTCGGACTACGAGCAGTACTTC.

The rearrangement uses TRBV5-1 and TRBJ2-7; the D gene is possibly TRBD1 (5 bases). V was clipped by 4 bases and J by 3 bases, with 11 bases between them. The CDR3 covers 13 residues. Germline V gene lookup returns CDR1 SGHRS and CDR2 YFSETQ. The CDR3 region is CASSPSQGYEQYF. DNA for the CDR3: TGCGCCAGCAGCCCATCGCAGGGCTACGAGCAGTACTTC.

The chain employs TRBV27 and TRBJ1-4; TRBD1 is a possible D gene (6 bases). Germline assignment: CDR1 MNHEY and CDR2 SMNVEV (reference sequence). The CDR3 totals 15 residues. Between the trimmed V and J ends, which lost 4 bases and 1 base, there was a span of 10 bases. DNA of the CDR3: TGTGCCAGCAGTTCACAGGGAGTAACTAATGAAAAACTGTTTTTT. Translated: CASSSQGVTNEKLFF.

This clone was detected only a few times. The rearrangement joins TRBV30 to TRBJ1-4; no reliable D call. Germline CDR1 is GTSNPN and CDR2 is SVGIG (reference sequence). The ends were cut back, 0 bases at V and 0 bases at J, with 8 bases in the middle. This CDR3 has 15 residues. CDR3 protein: CAWSVLRSTNEKLFF. The DNA for the CDR3 is TGTGCCTGGAGTGTACTGAGGTCAACTAATGAAAAACTGTTTTTT.

The J gene is TRBJ2-3, the V gene TRBV7-3, with 9 bases that match TRBD2. V dropped 4 bases and J dropped 5; count of bases not matched to a gene: 4. The CDR3 runs 14 residues. CDR1 is SGHTA and CDR2 is FQGTGA in the germline V gene. The CDR3: CASSSGLALDTQYF. The CDR3, as DNA: TGTGCCAGCAGCTCAGGACTAGCGTTAGATACGCAGTATTTT. Together with reference TRBV7-3 and TRBJ2-3, the CDR3 gives the full variable domain: GAGVSQTPSNKVTEKGKYVELRCDPISGHTALYWYRQSLGQGPEFLIYFQGTGAADDSGLPNDRFFAVRPEGSVSTLKIQRTERGDSAVYLCASSSGLALDTQYFGPGTRLTVL.

About this clone: Other nucleotide sequences in the sample specify the same CDR3. J is TRBJ2-1 and V is TRBV5-1; 8 bases agree with TRBD1. The trim removed 3 bases at V and 9 bases at J, leaving 8 bases unmatched. CDR1 is SGHRS, CDR2 YFSETQ, per germline. CDR3 length: 14 residues. The CDR3 sequence is CASSSEGQGGEQFF. The CDR3 DNA reads as TGCGCCAGCAGCTCGGAAGGACAGGGAGGTGAGCAGTTCTTC.

The J gene is TRBJ2-5, the V gene TRBV4-2, with D perhaps matching TRBD1 (6 bases). The assigned J gene may be wrong: the sequence end matches TRBJ2-7 better. Looked up from germline, CDR1 is LGHNA and CDR2 is YNFKEQ. This CDR3 is built from 14 residues. CDR3 sequence: CASSQRQVGYEQYF. The CDR3 DNA reads TGTGCCAGCAGCCAGAGACAGGTTGGCTACGAGCAGTACTTC.